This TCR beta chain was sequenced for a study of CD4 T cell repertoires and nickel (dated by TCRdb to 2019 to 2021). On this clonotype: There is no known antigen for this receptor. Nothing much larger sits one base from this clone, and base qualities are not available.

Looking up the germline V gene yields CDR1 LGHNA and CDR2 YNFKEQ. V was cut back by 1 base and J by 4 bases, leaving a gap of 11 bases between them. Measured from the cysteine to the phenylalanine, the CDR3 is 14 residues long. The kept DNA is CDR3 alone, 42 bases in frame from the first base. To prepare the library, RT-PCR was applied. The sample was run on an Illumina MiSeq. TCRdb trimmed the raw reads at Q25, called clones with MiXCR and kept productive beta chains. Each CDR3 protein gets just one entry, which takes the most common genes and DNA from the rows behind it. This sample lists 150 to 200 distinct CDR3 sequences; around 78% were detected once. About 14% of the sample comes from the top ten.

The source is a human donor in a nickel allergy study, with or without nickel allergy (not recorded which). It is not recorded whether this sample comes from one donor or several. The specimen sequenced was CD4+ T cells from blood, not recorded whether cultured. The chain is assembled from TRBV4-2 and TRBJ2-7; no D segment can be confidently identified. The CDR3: CASSQGFSDYEQYF. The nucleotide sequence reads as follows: TGTGCCAGCAGCCAAGGATTTTCAGATTACGAGCAGTACTTC.